Following are 19 T cell receptor beta chains from one sample sequenced in a study of T cell responses to AZD1222 COVID-19 vaccine. TCRdb's table, derived via immunoSEQ multiplex PCR, lists solely in-frame clones and lacks some. The sample carries 110,000 to 150,000 clones, roughly 88% recorded once. Source: peripheral blood, taken on day 0 of AZD1222 vaccination. All receptors come from an adult in good health.

This chain uses TRBV4-2 with TRBJ1-2, with D perhaps matching TRBD1 (5 bases). The CDR3 runs 15 residues. V lost 1 base to trimming and J lost 2 bases, with 11 bases between them. The germline V gene has CDR1 LGHNA and CDR2 YNFKEQ. In nucleotides, the CDR3 is TGTGCCAGCAGCCAAGTCGAATGGGGGAACTATGGCTACACCTTC. Its protein is CASSQVEWGNYGYTF.

The chain couples TRBV14 to TRBJ2-7, with D possibly being TRBD1 (6 bases). CDR1 and CDR2 from the germline V gene are SGHDN and FVKESK. The CDR3 runs 14 residues. V lost 1 base and J 3 bases, leaving 10 bases between the germline ends. The CDR3 nucleotides read TGTGCCAGCAGCCAAGCGGGACAACTCTACGAGCAGTACTTC. The encoded protein is CASSQAGQLYEQYF. Together with reference TRBV14 and TRBJ2-7, the CDR3 gives the full variable domain: EAGVTQFPSHSVIEKGQTVTLRCDPISGHDNLYWYRRVMGKEIKFLLHFVKESKQDESGMPNNRFLAERTGGTYSTLKVQPAELEDSGVYFCASSQAGQLYEQYFGPGTRLTVT.

The chain couples TRBV11-2 to TRBJ1-4; D not certain. V was trimmed by 0 bases and J by 8 bases, leaving 19 bases between them. Germline-derived CDR1 and CDR2 are SGHAT and FQNNGV. The CDR3 is 17 residues long. The CDR3 loop reads CASSLEGRLVWGEKLFF. The CDR3 nucleotides are TGTGCCAGCAGCTTAGAGGGGAGACTAGTTTGGGGAGAAAAACTGTTTTTT.

This chain connects TRBV5-5 to TRBJ2-7; 11 bases match TRBD1. CDR3 length: 15 amino acids. Germline V gene sequence: CDR1 SGHKS, CDR2 YYEKEE (reference sequence). The V and J ends lost 6 bases and 5 bases, in that order; junction bases with no gene match: 10. The CDR3 sequence: CASTAWDRGSHEQYF. The CDR3 nucleotides are TGTGCCAGCACTGCCTGGGACAGGGGGTCCCACGAGCAGTACTTC.

The V gene is TRBV6-1, the J gene TRBJ1-5; possible D gene TRBD1, 6 bases. The CDR3 covers 17 residues. Germline lookup yields CDR1 MNHNS and CDR2 SASEGT. Between the trimmed V and J ends, which lost 4 bases and 7 bases, there was a span of 23 bases. The CDR3 sequence: CASSVYTGSASEQPQHF. The CDR3 DNA is TGTGCCAGCAGTGTTTATACAGGGTCCGCTTCGGAACAGCCCCAGCATTTT.

The chain couples TRBV27 to TRBJ2-1; D remains ambiguous. This CDR3 comprises 14 residues. Trimming took 6 bases from V and 3 from J, leaving 12 bases between them. CDR1 MNHEY and CDR2 SMNVEV come from the germline V gene (reference sequence). CDR3 sequence (DNA): TGTGCCAGCAGCCACGGTGGCTTCTACAATGAGCAGTTCTTC. It yields the protein CASSHGGFYNEQFF.

CDR3 nucleotides: TGTGCCAGCAGCGAAATGGCGGGAGTAGGGTACGAGCAGTACTTC. It specifies CASSEMAGVGYEQYF. V is TRBV7-2 and J is TRBJ2-7; TRBD2 matches 7 bases. Trimming at V came to 5 bases and at J to 4 bases, leaving 11 bases not matched to a gene. Germline V CDR1 and CDR2: SGHTA, FQGNSA. The CDR3 is made up of 15 amino acids.

The chain employs TRBV4-1 and TRBJ2-5; 8 bases align to TRBD2. J was trimmed by 5 bases and V by 0 bases; bases with no gene match: 11. Germline CDR1 is MGHRA and CDR2 is YSYEKL. The CDR3 is 17 residues long. The CDR3 is CASSQDGPGLARETQYF. The CDR3 nucleotides read TGCGCCAGCAGCCAAGATGGTCCCGGACTAGCCAGGGAGACCCAGTACTTC.

This chain joins TRBV5-1 and TRBJ2-5; D gene ambiguous. V lost 1 base, J lost 4 bases, and 5 bases lay in between. The CDR3 totals 12 residues. In germline, CDR1 is SGHRS, CDR2 YFSETQ. The CDR3, as DNA: TGCGCCAGCAGCTTGTCCCTAGAGACCCAGTACTTC. It is translated as CASSLSLETQYF.

The V call is TRBV7-9, the J call TRBJ1-4; 8 positions match TRBD1. J lost 8 bases, V lost 5 bases, and 7 bases had no gene match. CDR3 length: 14 amino acids. Germline CDR1 and CDR2: SEHNR and FQNEAQ (reference sequence). CDR3 DNA: TGTGCCAGCAGCCACGGACAGGGAAGAGAAAAACTGTTTTTT. Its protein is CASSHGQGREKLFF.

The chain couples TRBV5-4 to TRBJ1-6; D may be TRBD1 (6 bases). With 4 bases removed from V and 7 bases from J, the gap between germline ends came to 12 bases. Germline V gene data show CDR1 as SGHNT and CDR2 as YYREEE (reference sequence). The CDR3 contains 14 residues. The CDR3 is CASSPRQENSPLHF. The DNA for the CDR3 is TGTGCCAGCAGCCCACGACAGGAAAATTCACCCCTCCACTTT. The whole variable domain, filled in from reference TRBV5-4 and TRBJ1-6, reads ETGVTQSPTHLIKTRGQQVTLRCSSQSGHNTVSWYQQALGQGPQFIFQYYREEENGRGNFPPRFSGLQFPNYSSELNVNALELDDSALYLCASSPRQENSPLHFGNGTRLTVT.

This chain links TRBV24-1 with TRBJ2-1; tentatively, D is TRBD2 (6 bases). CDR1 is KGHDR, CDR2 SFDVKD, per germline. The CDR3 sequence is 12 residues long. V was shortened by 10 bases and J by 9 bases, with 15 bases between the two germline ends. As DNA, the CDR3 is TGTGCCACTTCCTTTTTGGGGGGTGAGCAGTTCTTC. As protein: CATSFLGGEQFF.

The rearrangement links TRBV5-6 to TRBJ2-1; a possible D gene is TRBD1 (5 bases). CDR1 is SGHDT, CDR2 YYEEEE, per germline. The CDR3 is made up of 16 amino acids. V shed 2 bases and J shed 4 bases, with 16 bases lying between them. The DNA of the CDR3 is TGTGCCAGCAGCTTTCTGCAGGGTATGGGTTACAATGAGCAGTTCTTC. It translates to CASSFLQGMGYNEQFF.

V usage is TRBV7-3 and J usage is TRBJ1-1, with 10 bases lining up with TRBD1. Per germline, CDR1 SGHTA and CDR2 FQGTGA. CDR3 length: 12 amino acids. V lost 5 bases to trimming and J lost 11 bases; unmatched junction nucleotides: 5. The CDR3 DNA follows: TGTGCCAGCAGCGTGCCGGGACAGGGGGCTTTCTTT. It specifies CASSVPGQGAFF. Complete variable domain (other parts from reference TRBV7-3 and TRBJ1-1): GAGVSQTPSNKVTEKGKYVELRCDPISGHTALYWYRQSLGQGPEFLIYFQGTGAADDSGLPNDRFFAVRPEGSVSTLKIQRTERGDSAVYLCASSVPGQGAFFGQGTRLTVV.

The chain couples TRBV28 to TRBJ1-2; D is uncertain. Germline V gives CDR1 MDHEN, CDR2 SYDVKM. The length of the CDR3 is 14 residues. V was pared by 5 bases and J by 4 bases, with 14 bases between. The CDR3 protein is CASSKPLFTYGYTF. The CDR3 DNA sequence: TGTGCCAGCAGTAAGCCCCTGTTCACCTATGGCTACACCTTC.

This chain uses TRBV9 with TRBJ1-2, with D perhaps matching TRBD1 (5 bases). CDR3 size: 13 residues. V lost 2 bases and J lost 6, with 11 bases in between. Germline CDR1 SGDLS, CDR2 YYNGEE. The CDR3 DNA follows: TGTGCCAGCAGCGTCGTGGGGCCTAATGGCTACACCTTC. It specifies CASSVVGPNGYTF. Drawing the rest from reference TRBV9 and TRBJ1-2, the complete variable domain is DSGVTQTPKHLITATGQRVTLRCSPRSGDLSVYWYQQSLDQGLQFLIQYYNGEERAKGNILERFSAQQFPDLHSELNLSSLELGDSALYFCASSVVGPNGYTFGSGTRLTVV.

A single count supports this clone. This rearrangement joins TRBV6-2 or TRBV6-3 to TRBJ2-5, with D perhaps being TRBD1 or TRBD2 (5 bases each). Trimming cost V 3 bases and J 2 bases, with 10 bases left between them. Looked up from germline, CDR1 is MNHEY and CDR2 is SVGEGT. The CDR3 has 14 residues. The CDR3 loop is CASSYWGSQETQYF. CDR3 nucleotides: TGTGCCAGCAGTTATTGGGGGAGTCAAGAGACCCAGTACTTC.

This rearrangement joins TRBV29-1 to TRBJ1-2; 8 nucleotides match TRBD1. This CDR3 has 13 amino acids. Losses at the gene ends were 5 bases for V and 5 bases for J; bases not matched to a gene: 7. Germline V CDR1 and CDR2: SQVTM, ANQGSEA. The DNA for the CDR3 is TGCAGCGTTTCCGACAGGGGAGCTTATGGCTACACCTTC. Translating gives CSVSDRGAYGYTF.

This clone appeared a single time. The chain carries TRBV19 and TRBJ1-1; TRBD1 agrees at 8 bases. The CDR3 has 15 residues. Germline loops: CDR1 LNHDA, CDR2 SQIVND (reference sequence). The V and J ends lost 3 bases and 6 bases, in that order; junction bases with no gene match: 9. In DNA form, the CDR3 reads TGTGCCAGTAGTATTGCAGGGGGCATATCGCCTGAAGCTTTCTTT. Encoded protein: CASSIAGGISPEAFF. Full variable domain (rest looked up from reference TRBV19 and TRBJ1-1): DGGITQSPKYLFRKEGQNVTLSCEQNLNHDAMYWYRQDPGQGLRLIYYSQIVNDFQKGDIAEGYSVSREKKESFPLTVTSAQKNPTAFYLCASSIAGGISPEAFFGQGTRLTVV.